A single TCR beta chain is shown here with its context. This entry comes from a study of T cell changes during pregnancy in multiple sclerosis. Clones were sequenced by immunoSEQ multiplex PCR, and TCRdb holds only the in-frame ones, with some missing. The data contain tens of thousands of clones, around 89% of them seen just once; the ten biggest clones take up less than 6.5%. Germline CDR1 and CDR2: KGHSH and LQKENI. The CDR3 covers 15 residues. Deletions cut 3 bases from V and 2 bases from J, with 13 bases between. The chain employs TRBV18 and TRBJ1-2, with D perhaps TRBD1 (6 bases). The specimen comprised peripheral blood, sampled after pregnancy. The receptor was isolated from a female donor in good health, enrolled as a control in a pregnancy study. The CDR3 reads CASSPPDRPNYGYTF. DNA of the CDR3: TGTGCCAGCTCACCTCCGGACAGACCAAACTATGGCTACACCTTC. The full variable domain, in which reference TRBV18 and TRBJ1-2 provide the parts outside the CDR3, is NAGVMQNPRHLVRRRGQEARLRCSPMKGHSHVYWYRQLPEEGLKFMVYLQKENIIDESGMPKERFSAEFPKEGPSILRIQQVVRGDSAAYFCASSPPDRPNYGYTFGSGTRLTVV.